The 20 T cell receptor beta chains presented below share a single source sample, sequenced in a study of beta chain features in type 1 diabetes. Sequenced material consisted of expressed TCRB transcripts (all of the isolated RNA was reverse transcribed). Libraries were prepared by immunoSEQ multiplex PCR; TCRdb keeps only in-frame clonotypes and omits some of them. The data show 250,000 to 350,000 clones, 12% to 15% seen once. Sequenced: central memory CD4+ T cells from blood. These receptors originate from a young man in good health.

V is TRBV5-6 and J is TRBJ2-3, with D unresolved. The V gene's germline CDR1 is SGHDT and CDR2 YYEEEE. V was shortened by 0 bases and J by 2 bases, with 10 bases between the two germline ends. CDR3 length: 15 amino acids. The CDR3 here is CASSLVLKFTDTQYF. The CDR3 DNA sequence: TGTGCCAGCAGCTTGGTACTAAAATTCACAGATACGCAGTATTTT.

The chain links TRBV29-1 to TRBJ2-3; 11 bases fit TRBD2. CDR3 length equals 15 residues. V was pared by 4 bases and J by 2 bases, with 5 bases of the junction left unmatched. CDR1 SQVTM and CDR2 ANQGSEA come from the germline V gene. The CDR3 coding sequence is TGCAGCGTTGTTCTAGCGGGAGGTTACACAGATACGCAGTATTTT. Translating it yields CSVVLAGGYTDTQYF.

There are a few counts of this clone. This sequence joins TRBV7-9 and TRBJ1-5; D not resolved. Trimming took 5 bases from V and 2 from J, leaving 19 bases between them. Germline V gene lookup returns CDR1 SEHNR and CDR2 FQNEAQ (reference sequence). There are 17 residues in the CDR3. The DNA for the CDR3 is TGTGCCAGCAGCCTACTTGGGCGCAGGTTGTGCAATCAGCCCCAGCATTTT. It encodes CASSLLGRRLCNQPQHF.

The rearrangement uses TRBV4-1 and TRBJ2-3, with D perhaps matching TRBD1 (6 bases). The germline V gene encodes CDR1 MGHRA and CDR2 YSYEKL. Between the trimmed V and J ends, which lost 0 bases and 5 bases, there was a span of 15 bases. The CDR3 length is 16 residues. The CDR3 DNA reads TGCGCCAGCAGCCAAGATCCAACAGGGTTGATAGATACGCAGTATTTT. Translation: CASSQDPTGLIDTQYF.

The table lists this clone with many counts. CDR3 amino acids: CASSFKSGRYNEQFF. The CDR3 DNA reads TGTGCCAGCAGCTTTAAGTCTGGTCGGTACAATGAGCAGTTCTTC. The chain links TRBV7-9 to TRBJ2-1; D uncertain. Germline CDR1 is SEHNR and CDR2 is FQNEAQ (reference sequence). The germline V and J ends were trimmed by 3 bases and 4 bases, with 13 bases remaining between them. The CDR3 has 15 residues.

This chain connects TRBV7-3 to TRBJ2-7, with D uncertain. Germline lookup yields CDR1 SGHTA and CDR2 FQGTGA. V was cut by 3 bases and J by 0 bases, with 12 bases left in between. The CDR3 extends over 15 amino acids. CDR3 residues: CASSFWTGVSYEQYF. The CDR3 DNA reads TGTGCCAGCAGCTTCTGGACCGGTGTCTCCTACGAGCAGTACTTC.

This clone occurred a few times. The chain is built from TRBV30 and TRBJ1-1; D unresolved. CDR1 GTSNPN and CDR2 SVGIG come from the germline V gene (reference sequence). The V and J ends lost 4 bases and 0 bases respectively, with 6 bases between them. There are 12 residues in the CDR3. CDR3: CAWIGLNTEAFF. The CDR3 bases are TGTGCCTGGATCGGGCTGAACACTGAAGCTTTCTTT.

V and J are TRBV6-5 and TRBJ2-7; 7 bases match TRBD2. The germline V gene has CDR1 MNHEY and CDR2 SVGAGI. The trim removed 7 bases at V and 0 bases at J, leaving 6 bases unmatched. The CDR3 contains 14 residues. CDR3 protein: CASNPAGSSYEQYV. The CDR3 region has the DNA TGTGCCAGCAATCCAGCGGGAAGCTCCTACGAGCAGTACGTC.

This clone was detected a few times. V is TRBV10-3 and J is TRBJ1-1, with 8 bases that match TRBD1. J gave up 0 bases and V 8 bases, and 11 bases lay outside the gene matches. There are 16 residues in the CDR3. Looked up from germline, CDR1 is ENHRY and CDR2 is SYGVKD. CDR3: CAIRGGQGAMNTEAFF. The DNA for the CDR3 is TGTGCCATCCGAGGGGGGCAGGGGGCTATGAACACTGAAGCTTTCTTT.

The chain employs TRBV13 and TRBJ2-6; either TRBD1 or TRBD2 may fit D (5 bases each). The CDR3 loop spans 15 amino acids. V lost 6 bases to trimming and J lost 0 bases, with 9 bases between them. Germline loops: CDR1 PRHDT, CDR2 FYEKMQ (reference sequence). The CDR3 here is CASSERGSGANVLTF. The CDR3 DNA reads TGTGCCAGCAGTGAGAGGGGCTCTGGGGCCAACGTCCTGACTTTC.

V and J are TRBV2 and TRBJ2-1; 8 bases map to TRBD2. CDR3 size: 13 residues. Germline V gene lookup returns CDR1 SNHLY and CDR2 FYNNEI. The J segment lost 5 bases and the V segment lost 5 bases, leaving 2 bases of the junction unmatched. DNA of the CDR3: TGTGCCAGCAGTCTACTAGCGGACAATGAGCAGTTCTTC. Encoded protein: CASSLLADNEQFF.

This clone was recorded at least ten times. The rearrangement links TRBV6-6 to TRBJ2-3; 9 nucleotides match TRBD2. Losses at the gene ends were 8 bases for V and 5 bases for J; bases not matched to a gene: 5. CDR1 and CDR2 from the germline V gene are MNHNY and SVGAGI (reference sequence). The CDR3 runs 13 residues. DNA for the CDR3: TGTGCCAGCTTAGCGGGAGTTGAAGATACGCAGTATTTT. Protein: CASLAGVEDTQYF.

This clone appeared many times. DNA for the CDR3: TGTGCCACCAGCACCCGATCCGGGGAGCTGTTTTTT. Translating gives CATSTRSGELFF. J is TRBJ2-2 and V is TRBV15; no reliable D call. Germline loops: CDR1 LNHNV, CDR2 YYDKDF (reference sequence). The CDR3 is made up of 12 amino acids. The V end was cut by 4 bases, the J end by 6 bases, with 6 bases between.

This CDR3 is CASTLSTRPGANVLTF. CDR3 DNA: TGTGCCAGTACCCTCTCCACCAGACCTGGGGCCAACGTCCTGACTTTC. The V and J genes are TRBV19 and TRBJ2-6, with D unclear. The CDR3 sequence is 16 residues long. V was cut by 7 bases and J by 2 bases, with 15 bases left in between. Germline V gene lookup returns CDR1 LNHDA and CDR2 SQIVND (reference sequence).

This clone showed up many times. This chain uses TRBV6-6 with TRBJ2-2; D possibly corresponds to TRBD1 (6 bases). The CDR3 extends over 13 amino acids. Trimming took off 6 bases at V and 1 base at J, with 6 bases between the two ends. CDR1 is MNHNY and CDR2 is SVGAGI in the germline V gene (reference sequence). The CDR3 DNA follows: TGTGCCAGCAGCAGGGGGAACACCGGGGAGCTGTTTTTT. Protein product: CASSRGNTGELFF.

This clone has more than one count but fewer than ten. The rearrangement links TRBV30 to TRBJ1-5; no clear D gene. The CDR3 is 12 amino acids. The germline V and J ends were trimmed by 2 bases and 7 bases, with 9 bases remaining between them. CDR1 is GTSNPN and CDR2 is SVGIG in the germline V gene (reference sequence). CDR3 nucleotide sequence: TGTGCCTGGAGTCCCTCCGGCCAGCCCCAGCATTTT. Translation: CAWSPSGQPQHF.

The chain recombines TRBV6-1 with TRBJ2-7, with TRBD1 matching 10 bases. From germline, CDR1 is MNHNS and CDR2 SASEGT. This CDR3 has 13 residues. V trimming: 6 bases; J trimming: 5 bases; junction bases outside the gene matches: 4. This CDR3 is CASSRTGGNEQYV. CDR3 in DNA: TGTGCCAGCAGCCGGACAGGGGGAAACGAGCAGTACGTC.

V is TRBV18 and J is TRBJ2-1; perhaps TRBD1 as D (6 bases). The CDR3 consists of 15 residues. Trimming cost V 4 bases and J 3 bases, with 13 bases left between them. Germline-derived CDR1 and CDR2 are KGHSH and LQKENI. For the CDR3, the DNA is TGTGCCAGCTCACGAACAAAGGGGGTCTACAATGAGCAGTTCTTC. It specifies CASSRTKGVYNEQFF. Full variable domain (remainder filled in from reference TRBV18 and TRBJ2-1): NAGVMQNPRHLVRRRGQEARLRCSPMKGHSHVYWYRQLPEEGLKFMVYLQKENIIDESGMPKERFSAEFPKEGPSILRIQQVVRGDSAAYFCASSRTKGVYNEQFFGPGTRLTVL.

This chain links TRBV5-4 with TRBJ2-6; no definite D call. CDR1 SGHNT and CDR2 YYREEE come from the germline V gene (reference sequence). This CDR3 is built from 15 residues. Between the trimmed V and J ends, which lost 4 bases and 0 bases, there was a span of 8 bases. CDR3 loop: CASSISVSGANVLTF. The CDR3 DNA reads TGTGCCAGCAGCATCAGTGTCTCTGGGGCCAACGTCCTGACTTTC.

This sequence joins TRBV5-1 and TRBJ2-5, with TRBD1 as a possible D gene (5 bases). CDR1 SGHRS and CDR2 YFSETQ come from the germline V gene. V lost 6 bases, J lost 5 bases, and 14 bases lay in between. This CDR3 region has 13 residues. CDR3 in amino acids: CASTSGHGETQYF. DNA of the CDR3: TGCGCCAGCACCTCAGGACATGGGGAGACCCAGTACTTC.